The 5 T cell receptor beta chains reported below all come from one sample, sequenced in a study of blood T cells in healthy people across ages. Combining a sample-barcoded 5' primer with a J-beta primer mix, a second PCR ran for roughly 6 to 12 cycles. TCRdb recomputed calls from the 5' RACE reads with MiXCR, one row per CDR3 protein. Seen here are more than 750,000 distinct CDR3 sequences, 29% observed once, and the top ten hold roughly 10%. This sample was also put to use in a study of T cells of mothers and their children.

The sequenced sample was blood. These receptor sequences come from a woman aged 40 to 55 in good health.

A few counts support this clonotype. The chain recombines TRBV5-4 with TRBJ2-7; 8 nucleotides align to TRBD1. V shed 3 bases, J shed 0 bases, and the junction held 5 bases outside the gene matches. CDR1 SGHNT and CDR2 YYREEE come from the germline V gene (reference sequence). This CDR3 has 15 amino acids. The CDR3 spells CASSWGQAGSYEQYF. The CDR3 DNA follows: TGTGCCAGCAGCTGGGGACAGGCGGGCTCCTACGAGCAGTACTTC.

V is TRBV5-1 and J is TRBJ2-3; 7 nucleotides match TRBD1. With 0 bases clipped from V and 4 bases from J, the junction kept 2 bases outside the gene matches. Per the germline V gene, CDR1 is SGHRS and CDR2 is YFSETQ. The CDR3 has 14 amino acids. CDR3 residues: CASSLVTGPDTQYF. As DNA, the CDR3 is TGCGCCAGCAGCTTGGTGACAGGGCCAGATACGCAGTATTTT.

This clonotype was observed at least ten times. The V and J genes are TRBV12-3 or TRBV12-4 and TRBJ2-5, with TRBD1 matching 10 bases. The J segment lost 5 bases and the V segment lost 7 bases, leaving 10 bases of the junction unmatched. This CDR3 contains 15 residues. The CDR3 DNA is TGTGCCAGCAAAAGACAGGGGGCTGTAGACGAGACCCAGTACTTC. Protein: CASKRQGAVDETQYF.

The rearrangement links TRBV2 to TRBJ1-2; D might be TRBD1 (6 bases). V was shortened by 7 bases and J by 5 bases, with 17 bases between the two germline ends. Germline lookup yields CDR1 SNHLY and CDR2 FYNNEI. The length of the CDR3 is 14 residues. The CDR3 sequence: CASTYGGGGYGYTF. The CDR3 DNA reads TGTGCCAGCACGTACGGGGGCGGAGGATATGGCTACACCTTC.

Note on this clonotype: A much more abundant neighbour one base away suggests this may be a read error. The CDR3 here is CASSLKAASNEQFF. CDR3 bases: TGTGCCAGCAGCTTAAAAGCTGCCAGTAATGAGCAGTTCTTC. The V call is TRBV7-2, the J call TRBJ2-1; D is unclear. Trimming removed 2 bases at V and 7 bases at J, with 12 bases between. Germline V gives CDR1 SGHTA, CDR2 FQGNSA. This CDR3 is built from 14 residues.